Shown below are 27 T cell receptor beta chains from a single sample sequenced in a study of blood T cell repertoires in COVID-19. Produced via immunoSEQ multiplex PCR; TCRdb's table is partial and in-frame only. The table shows around 150,000 clones, with around 92% occurring only once. Specimen: peripheral blood. The receptors derive from a man aged 25 to 40 with COVID-19, enrolled during active disease.

The CDR3 spells CASSSSIRDQPQHF. The CDR3 nucleotides read TGTGCCAGCAGCTCTTCTATACGGGATCAGCCCCAGCATTTT. The V and J genes are TRBV7-8 and TRBJ1-5; unclear D gene. The V and J ends lost 4 bases and 5 bases respectively, with 12 bases between them. The CDR3 has 14 residues. CDR1 and CDR2 (germline): SGHVS, FQNEAQ.

The chain recombines TRBV4-2 with TRBJ2-1, with 8 bases lining up with TRBD2. Germline trimming cut 0 bases from V and 3 bases from J; bases unmatched to any gene: 13. This CDR3 has 19 residues. Germline V CDR1 and CDR2: LGHNA, YNFKEQ. The CDR3 loop is CASSQEAQEVAGNYNEQFF. The CDR3 nucleotides are TGTGCCAGCAGCCAAGAAGCCCAGGAAGTAGCGGGAAACTACAATGAGCAGTTCTTC.

The chain carries TRBV7-2 and TRBJ1-1; D unresolved. Germline lookup yields CDR1 SGHTA and CDR2 FQGNSA. The ends were cut back, 6 bases at V and 5 bases at J, with 13 bases in the middle. CDR3 length equals 13 residues. The CDR3 bases are TGTGCCAGCAGATTCGGGAGAATAACTGAAGCTTTCTTT. Its translation: CASRFGRITEAFF. Variable domain in full (rest from reference TRBV7-2 and TRBJ1-1): GAGVSQSPSNKVTEKGKDVELRCDPISGHTALYWYRQSLGQGLEFLIYFQGNSAPDKSGLPSDRFSAERTGGSVSTLTIQRTQQEDSAVYLCASRFGRITEAFFGQGTRLTVV.

The chain couples TRBV7-8 to TRBJ1-1; D is perhaps TRBD1 (5 bases). V lost 7 bases, J lost 5 bases, and 17 bases lay in between. The CDR3 extends over 14 amino acids. Germline V gene sequence: CDR1 SGHVS, CDR2 FQNEAQ. CDR3 amino acids: CASNYGQGRTEAFF. In DNA form, the CDR3 reads TGTGCCAGCAACTATGGTCAGGGAAGGACTGAAGCTTTCTTT.

This chain joins TRBV14 and TRBJ2-1, with TRBD1 matching over 8 bases. V was clipped by 0 bases and J by 8 bases; unmatched bases: 12. Germline V CDR1 and CDR2: SGHDN, FVKESK. The CDR3 loop spans 17 amino acids. CDR3 sequence reads: CASSQEDGTGLPDEQFF. In DNA, the CDR3 is TGTGCCAGCAGCCAAGAAGATGGGACAGGACTCCCTGATGAGCAGTTCTTC.

This rearrangement joins TRBV2 to TRBJ2-1; 10 bases agree with TRBD1. After removal of 7 bases from V and 5 bases from J, the junction contained 5 bases not matched to a gene. This CDR3 spans 14 amino acids. In germline, CDR1 is SNHLY, CDR2 FYNNEI. CDR3 loop: CASTGGTGDNEQFF. The CDR3 DNA is TGTGCCAGCACTGGGGGGACAGGGGACAATGAGCAGTTCTTC.

This chain joins TRBV4-3 and TRBJ1-6, with D hard to call. The CDR3 spans 14 residues. V lost 5 bases to trimming and J lost 7 bases, with 12 bases between them. CDR1 is LGHNA and CDR2 is YSLEER in the germline V gene. In DNA, the CDR3 is TGCGCCAGCAGCGAGCTGGTGGGCAATTCACCCCTCCACTTT. Protein sequence: CASSELVGNSPLHF.

The chain uses TRBV7-2 and TRBJ2-3; 9 nucleotides match TRBD2. There are 15 residues in the CDR3. Per germline, CDR1 SGHTA and CDR2 FQGNSA. V gave up 5 bases and J gave up 2 bases; unmatched junction bases: 5. Here the CDR3 DNA reads TGTGCCAGCAGCATCTCTAGCGGGATCACAGATACGCAGTATTTT. It yields the protein CASSISSGITDTQYF. Complete variable domain (other parts from reference TRBV7-2 and TRBJ2-3): GAGVSQSPSNKVTEKGKDVELRCDPISGHTALYWYRQSLGQGLEFLIYFQGNSAPDKSGLPSDRFSAERTGGSVSTLTIQRTQQEDSAVYLCASSISSGITDTQYFGPGTRLTVL.

The chain recombines TRBV11-3 with TRBJ1-6; D not certain. Germline CDR1 is SGHNT and CDR2 is YENEEA. V dropped 5 bases and J dropped 10 bases, with 15 bases sitting between them. CDR3 length: 14 residues. The CDR3 spells CASSLGEGGSPLHF. CDR3 DNA: TGTGCCAGCAGCCTTGGAGAGGGTGGATCACCCCTCCACTTT. The full variable domain, in which reference TRBV11-3 and TRBJ1-6 provide the parts outside the CDR3, is EAGVVQSPRYKIIEKKQPVAFWCNPISGHNTLYWYLQNLGQGPELLIRYENEEAVDDSQLPKDRFSAERLKGVDSTLKIQPAELGDSAVYLCASSLGEGGSPLHFGNGTRLTVT.

About this clone: Other DNA sequences in this specimen translate into the identical CDR3. V usage is TRBV18 and J usage is TRBJ1-4; D is undetermined. Germline-derived CDR1 and CDR2 are KGHSH and LQKENI. Trimming pared 2 bases from V and 0 bases from J, leaving 4 bases between. The CDR3 extends over 14 amino acids. The CDR3 DNA sequence: TGTGCCAGCTCACCAGGAGCAACTAATGAAAAACTGTTTTTT. Its protein is CASSPGATNEKLFF.

The chain links TRBV29-1 to TRBJ1-2, with 8 bases fitting TRBD1. The CDR3 sequence is 11 residues long. In germline, CDR1 is SQVTM, CDR2 ANQGSEA. V shed 6 bases, J shed 7 bases, and the junction held 4 bases outside the gene matches. In nucleotides, the CDR3 is TGCAGCGTCGGGGACAGGCCTGGCTACACCTTC. Translation gives CSVGDRPGYTF.

The CDR3 sequence is CASSPRAASGVNEQFF. As DNA, the CDR3 is TGTGCCAGTAGTCCCCGGGCCGCATCCGGGGTCAATGAGCAGTTCTTC. This chain uses TRBV19 with TRBJ2-1, with a tentative D call TRBD2 (5 bases). Deletions cut 5 bases from V and 6 bases from J, with 20 bases between. The CDR3 is 16 residues long. CDR1 and CDR2 (germline): LNHDA, SQIVND (reference sequence).

The CDR3 bases are TGTGCCAGCAGTGGGACCGGAGGAGATCAGCCCCAGCATTTT. This sequence encodes CASSGTGGDQPQHF. This rearrangement joins TRBV2 to TRBJ1-5, with D uncertain. V shed 4 bases and J shed 5 bases, with 12 bases lying between them. The CDR3 sequence is 14 residues long. From germline, CDR1 is SNHLY and CDR2 FYNNEI.

This clone was seen once. The rearrangement links TRBV7-9 to TRBJ2-1; TRBD2 might be the D (6 bases). The V gene's germline CDR1 is SEHNR and CDR2 FQNEAQ (reference sequence). The length of the CDR3 is 12 residues. V was shortened by 10 bases and J by 3 bases, with 10 bases between the two germline ends. CDR3 region: CAIPRGYNEQFF. CDR3 bases: TGTGCCATCCCGCGGGGCTACAATGAGCAGTTCTTC.

The J gene is TRBJ2-5, the V gene TRBV6-2 or TRBV6-3; possibly TRBD1 for D (5 bases). There are 16 residues in the CDR3. CDR1 is MNHEY and CDR2 is SVGEGT in the germline V gene. The ends were cut back, 2 bases at V and 4 bases at J, with 17 bases in the middle. The CDR3 nucleotides are TGTGCCAGCAGTTACCCCAGGACAAGCGTCCCAGAGACCCAGTACTTC. It encodes CASSYPRTSVPETQYF.

This chain uses TRBV3-1 (or the pseudogene TRBV3-2) with TRBJ1-3, with D perhaps matching TRBD1 (6 bases). V was shortened by 2 bases and J by 0 bases, with 11 bases between the two germline ends. This CDR3 contains 16 residues. The germline gives CDR1 LGHDT, CDR2 YNNKEL (reference sequence). The CDR3 DNA is TGTGCCAGCAGCCAAAATACAGGGAGCTCTGGAAACACCATATATTTT. Translating it yields CASSQNTGSSGNTIYF.

The chain joins TRBV7-8 to TRBJ2-5, with 12 bases aligning to TRBD2. The germline CDR1 and CDR2 sequences are SGHVS and FQNEAQ. CDR3 length: 16 residues. J gave up 1 base and V 5 bases, and 5 bases lay outside the gene matches. CDR3 sequence (DNA): TGTGCCAGCAGCATACGACTAGCGGGGGTCCAAGAGACCCAGTACTTC. Amino acid sequence: CASSIRLAGVQETQYF.

The V and J genes are TRBV12-3 or TRBV12-4 and TRBJ2-7; weak D call: TRBD2 (5 bases). V was shortened by 6 bases and J by 4 bases, with 10 bases between the two germline ends. The CDR3 runs to 12 residues. CDR3 residues: CASSPSGYEQYF. CDR3 coding DNA: TGTGCCAGCAGCCCCTCGGGGTACGAGCAGTACTTC.

The rearrangement uses TRBV6-2 or TRBV6-3 and TRBJ2-3, with 8 nucleotides matching TRBD2. The CDR3 contains 16 residues. Germline V lookup: CDR1 MNHEY, CDR2 SVGEGT. Unmatched junction bases numbered 12, after V lost 4 bases and J lost 6 bases. The CDR3 nucleotides are TGTGCCAGCAGTTTAGAGGCGGGGGGCCCTCTGGATACGCAGTATTTT. This translates into CASSLEAGGPLDTQYF.

This chain links TRBV6-1 with TRBJ1-2, with TRBD1 as a possible D gene (6 bases). Trimming took off 5 bases at V and 2 bases at J, with 18 bases between the two ends. This CDR3 is 16 amino acids long. Germline loops: CDR1 MNHNS, CDR2 SASEGT. As DNA, the CDR3 is TGTGCCAGCAGTAAAGGGGGAACAGGACTAAACTATGGCTACACCTTC. Protein: CASSKGGTGLNYGYTF.

The chain joins TRBV13 to TRBJ2-3; D uncertain. The CDR3 has 14 amino acids. Germline V lookup: CDR1 PRHDT, CDR2 FYEKMQ (reference sequence). Trimming left V 4 bases short and J 3 bases short, with 11 bases between. CDR3 protein: CASSSASLTDTQYF. The CDR3 nucleotides read TGTGCCAGCAGCTCTGCGAGTCTGACAGATACGCAGTATTTT.

Only one count was recorded for this clone. The chain has TRBV27 and TRBJ2-7; TRBD1 agrees at 7 bases. The CDR3 consists of 16 residues. CDR1 and CDR2 from the germline V gene are MNHEY and SMNVEV (reference sequence). J was trimmed by 1 base and V by 4 bases; bases with no gene match: 10. CDR3 loop: CASSSWDSLLSYEQYF. In DNA, the CDR3 is TGTGCCAGCAGTTCCTGGGACAGCCTCCTATCCTACGAGCAGTACTTC.

The V call is TRBV7-2, the J call TRBJ2-2; possibly TRBD2 for D (6 bases). CDR1 SGHTA and CDR2 FQGNSA come from the germline V gene. This CDR3 has 15 amino acids. Between the trimmed V and J ends, which lost 7 bases and 6 bases, there was a span of 18 bases. CDR3 amino acids: CASKEGTILAGELFF. The CDR3 DNA reads as TGTGCCAGCAAGGAGGGAACAATCCTCGCCGGGGAGCTGTTTTTT.

The chain links TRBV7-2 to TRBJ2-7; the D gene is possibly TRBD1 (6 bases). The CDR3 has 15 residues. In germline, CDR1 is SGHTA, CDR2 FQGNSA. V dropped 5 bases and J dropped 1 base, with 15 bases sitting between them. CDR3 amino acids: CASSLKGETSYEQYF. The DNA for the CDR3 is TGTGCCAGCAGCCTCAAGGGGGAGACGTCCTACGAGCAGTACTTC.

The chain has TRBV7-7 and TRBJ2-6; 7 bases are a match to TRBD1. Germline V gene data show CDR1 as SSHAT and CDR2 as FNYEAQ (reference sequence). The CDR3 runs 18 residues. J lost 1 base, V lost 5 bases, and 11 bases had no gene match. CDR3 region: CASSDNIGTESGANVLTF. CDR3 sequence (DNA): TGTGCCAGCAGCGACAACATCGGGACAGAGTCTGGGGCCAACGTCCTGACTTTC.

The chain joins TRBV6-5 to TRBJ1-5, with 11 bases fitting TRBD1. Germline loops: CDR1 MNHEY, CDR2 SVGAGI. CDR3 length: 15 residues. V was pared by 6 bases and J by 6 bases, with 7 bases of the junction left unmatched. CDR3 bases: TGTGCCAGCAGACCGGGACAGGGGGTTAGTCAGCCCCAGCATTTT. This gives the protein CASRPGQGVSQPQHF.

The rearrangement joins TRBV14 to TRBJ1-2, with 7 nucleotides matching TRBD1. CDR1 SGHDN and CDR2 FVKESK come from the germline V gene. The CDR3 runs to 14 residues. The trim removed 2 bases at V and 8 bases at J, leaving 8 bases unmatched. As DNA, the CDR3 is TGTGCCAGCAGCCAATCAAACAGGGGTGGCGGCTACACCTTC. Its translation is CASSQSNRGGGYTF.